One sample yielded the 17 T cell receptor beta chains listed below, sequenced in a study of blood T cell repertoires in COVID-19. The data were produced by immunoSEQ multiplex PCR, yet TCRdb's version contains in-frame clones alone and is incomplete. The sample comprises 150,000 or so clones, approximately 90% of which are singletons, and 15% rests with the top ten. The sequencing input was peripheral blood. The receptors originated from a woman between 40 and 55 years old with acute or convalescent COVID-19.

The genes are TRBV5-1 and TRBJ1-6; no definite D call. Deletions cut 0 bases from V and 0 bases from J, with 10 bases between. Germline CDR1 reads SGHRS; CDR2 reads YFSETQ. The CDR3 is 17 amino acids. The CDR3 DNA reads as TGCGCCAGCAGCTTGGCCTTTGGGAGCTCCTATAATTCACCCCTCCACTTT. Protein: CASSLAFGSSYNSPLHF.

V gene TRBV29-1 combines with J gene TRBJ1-1; 7 nucleotides align to TRBD1. The germline V gene has CDR1 SQVTM and CDR2 ANQGSEA. There are 17 residues in the CDR3. J was trimmed by 0 bases and V by 0 bases; bases with no gene match: 10. The CDR3 protein is CSVEDFGHDRVNTEAFF. The CDR3 nucleotides are TGCAGCGTTGAAGATTTCGGTCACGACAGGGTGAACACTGAAGCTTTCTTT.

This chain joins TRBV24-1 and TRBJ2-1; perhaps TRBD1 as D (6 bases). In germline, CDR1 is KGHDR, CDR2 SFDVKD. The CDR3 has 14 residues. Trimming took 5 bases from V and 3 from J, leaving 10 bases between them. The DNA for the CDR3 is TGTGCCACCAGTGGTCAGGGGTACTACAATGAGCAGTTCTTC. Translating gives CATSGQGYYNEQFF.

This chain uses TRBV11-2 with TRBJ2-1; a possible D gene is TRBD1 (6 bases). V was clipped by 3 bases and J by 6 bases, with 15 bases between them. Germline CDR1 reads SGHAT; CDR2 reads FQNNGV. CDR3 length equals 15 residues. CDR3 loop: CASSFRDIGFNEQFF. The CDR3 DNA reads as TGTGCCAGCAGCTTCCGGGACATTGGGTTCAATGAGCAGTTCTTC. Supplemented by reference TRBV11-2 and TRBJ2-1, the full variable domain reads EAGVAQSPRYKIIEKRQSVAFWCNPISGHATLYWYQQILGQGPKLLIQFQNNGVVDDSQLPKDRFSAERLKGVDSTLKIQPAKLEDSAVYLCASSFRDIGFNEQFFGPGTRLTVL.

This chain links TRBV11-1 with TRBJ2-3; 11 bases agree with TRBD2. The V segment lost 4 bases and the J segment 6 bases; nucleotides outside the gene matches: 9. This CDR3 comprises 16 residues. The germline V gene encodes CDR1 SGHAT and CDR2 FQDESV (reference sequence). The CDR3 loop reads CASSSNLAGGPDTQYF. CDR3 DNA: TGTGCCAGCAGCTCCAATCTAGCGGGGGGACCGGATACGCAGTATTTT.

Note on this clone: Other DNA sequences from this sample encode an identical CDR3 as well. This CDR3 reads CASSVDREIGYTF. The CDR3 coding sequence is TGTGCCAGCAGTGTGGACAGGGAGATTGGCTACACCTTC. This chain links TRBV5-4 with TRBJ1-2; 8 bases match TRBD1. Germline assignment: CDR1 SGHNT and CDR2 YYREEE (reference sequence). V lost 5 bases to trimming and J lost 7 bases; unmatched junction nucleotides: 7. The CDR3 runs 13 residues.

This sequence joins TRBV27 and TRBJ1-2; 7 bases are shared with TRBD1. CDR1 is MNHEY and CDR2 is SMNVEV in the germline V gene (reference sequence). Germline trimming cut 3 bases from V and 12 bases from J; bases unmatched to any gene: 13. This CDR3 spans 14 amino acids. This CDR3 reads CASSLSYSTGTDTF. DNA of the CDR3: TGTGCCAGCAGTTTGTCCTACTCCACCGGGACAGACACCTTC.

V gene TRBV11-2 combines with J gene TRBJ2-7, with TRBD2 as a possible D gene (7 bases). The CDR3 is made up of 16 amino acids. CDR1 and CDR2 (germline): SGHAT, FQNNGV. With 5 bases removed from V and 5 bases from J, the gap between germline ends came to 22 bases. DNA for the CDR3: TGTGCCAGCAGCCTCCCGGGGGGCGGGAGTTACGACGAGCAGTACTTC. Translation gives CASSLPGGGSYDEQYF.

The chain has TRBV18 and TRBJ2-5; D is unresolved. Trimming shortened V by 6 bases and J by 2 bases, and 10 bases separated the two germline ends. Looked up from germline, CDR1 is KGHSH and CDR2 is LQKENI. The CDR3 length is 13 residues. In DNA, the CDR3 is TGTGCCAGCTCGACTGGTTTTCAAGAGACCCAGTACTTC. This encodes CASSTGFQETQYF.

The chain carries TRBV4-1 and TRBJ1-2, with 12 bases identical to TRBD1. V was pared by 10 bases and J by 4 bases, with 13 bases of the junction left unmatched. There are 16 residues in the CDR3. Looked up from germline, CDR1 is MGHRA and CDR2 is YSYEKL. CDR3 in DNA: TGCGCCACCTCTTCGGGACAGGGGGCTGGTACCTATGGCTACACCTTC. Translated: CATSSGQGAGTYGYTF.

The V and J genes are TRBV7-2 and TRBJ2-7; D remains unclear. Germline CDR1 and CDR2: SGHTA and FQGNSA. Trimming took 5 bases from V and 0 from J, leaving 5 bases between them. The CDR3 contains 12 residues. The CDR3 bases are TGTGCCAGCAGCCCGAGCTCCTACGAGCAGTACTTC. Translated: CASSPSSYEQYF.

This chain uses TRBV20-1 with TRBJ1-1; possibly TRBD1 for D (5 bases). The ends were cut back, 3 bases at V and 8 bases at J, with 10 bases in the middle. Germline assignment: CDR1 DFQATT and CDR2 SNEGSKA (reference sequence). The CDR3 contains 11 residues. CDR3 nucleotides: TGCAGTGCTAGTCGTGCAGGGGAAGCTTTCTTT. Its protein product is CSASRAGEAFF.

The chain is built from TRBV7-2 and TRBJ2-1, with 9 nucleotides matching TRBD2. CDR3 size: 15 residues. CDR1 is SGHTA, CDR2 FQGNSA, per germline. After removal of 2 bases from V and 8 bases from J, the junction contained 7 bases not matched to a gene. CDR3 in amino acids: CASSLKAGGSYEQFF. Written as DNA, the CDR3 is TGTGCCAGCAGCTTAAAAGCGGGAGGATCCTATGAGCAGTTCTTC.

The chain has TRBV19 and TRBJ2-7; 12 nucleotides align to TRBD1. The CDR3 has 16 residues. Trimming cost V 0 bases and J 6 bases; bases outside gene matches: 6. Germline lookup yields CDR1 LNHDA and CDR2 SQIVND (reference sequence). Here the CDR3 reads CASSIDRGTGGAEQYF. The CDR3 DNA follows: TGTGCCAGTAGTATAGATAGGGGGACAGGGGGCGCCGAGCAGTACTTC.

The chain carries TRBV7-2 and TRBJ1-4; tentatively, D is TRBD1 (5 bases). The V end lost 7 bases, the J end lost 8 bases, and 23 bases lay between the germline ends. This CDR3 contains 16 residues. Germline CDR1 and CDR2: SGHTA and FQGNSA. CDR3 in DNA: TGTGCCAGCACCCCGAGTTGGTCCAGACAGTTCGAAAAACTGTTTTTT. It encodes CASTPSWSRQFEKLFF.

V usage is TRBV7-8 and J usage is TRBJ2-1; D unresolved. This CDR3 contains 11 residues. V lost 5 bases to trimming and J lost 6 bases, with 5 bases between them. Germline V lookup: CDR1 SGHVS, CDR2 FQNEAQ. Here the CDR3 reads CASSRSNEQFF. The CDR3 bases are TGTGCCAGCAGCCGGAGCAATGAGCAGTTCTTC.

The chain carries TRBV4-1 and TRBJ2-2, with a weak D call TRBD2 (6 bases). This CDR3 comprises 19 residues. V lost 0 bases and J 0 bases, leaving 17 bases between the germline ends. The V gene's germline CDR1 is MGHRA and CDR2 YSYEKL. In nucleotides, the CDR3 is TGCGCCAGCAGCCAAGATTGGATAGCAGCTAGCGCGAACACCGGGGAGCTGTTTTTT. Residues: CASSQDWIAASANTGELFF.